These 28 T cell receptor beta chains were sequenced from one sample in a study of tumor and adjacent non-tumor tissue in lung cancer (dated by TCRdb to the late 2010s). RNA was isolated from bulk unsorted tissue, and RNA quality was assessed with a NanoDrop ND-1000 and an Agilent 2100. For the normal lung samples, distant non-tumor tissue was collected more than 3 cm away from the tumor edge. Libraries were built with multiplex PCR. Sequencing used an Illumina HiSeq 2500. Following protocols modified from ARM-PCR, the researchers constructed TCRbeta libraries through three rounds of nested PCR with primers (Table S4). Using fastp at Q25 and MiXCR, TCRdb reprocessed the public reads and kept productive beta chains. When rows share a CDR3 protein, they turn into one entry using the most common DNA and genes. A total of tens of thousands of distinct CDR3 sequences appear in this sample, 61% of them only once. The top ten clones comprise around 33% of the sample.

The sample consisted of distant non-tumor lung tissue. The origin of the receptors is a man between 65 and 85 years old with non-small cell lung cancer.

This clonotype was detected a few times. Just one base apart from a much larger clone, this may be a read error. The chain couples TRBV6-5 to TRBJ2-5; D uncertain. Germline assignment: CDR1 MNHEY and CDR2 SVGAGI. The CDR3 consists of 13 residues. The CDR3 sequence is CVSSYDLRGTQYF. DNA of the CDR3: TGTGTCAGCAGCTACGACCTGAGAGGGACCCAGTACTTC.

Points on this clonotype: The conserved phenylalanine or tryptophan normally closing the CDR3 is absent here, so this likely arose from a read error. The CDR3: CASSLRLKLGARELFY. As DNA, the CDR3 is TGTGCCAGCAGCTTGAGACTCAAGCTAGGGGCCCGGGAGCTGTTTTAT. This chain connects TRBV11-2 to TRBJ2-2, with D possibly being TRBD1 (5 bases). This CDR3 region has 16 residues. V gave up 3 bases and J gave up 9 bases, with 20 bases separating them. Germline CDR1 SGHAT, CDR2 FQNNGV.

Notes on this clonotype: A read error is likely, as this CDR3 ends without the conserved phenylalanine or tryptophan. The rearrangement joins TRBV6-6 to TRBJ1-5; unclear D gene. The end of the DNA aligns better with TRBJ2-3, so the J call may be wrong. The CDR3 has 20 residues. The germline gives CDR1 MNHNY, CDR2 SVGAGI (reference sequence). This CDR3 is CASSYSGSAGPSISNQPQYL. CDR3 bases: TGTGCCAGCAGTTACTCGGGATCGGCCGGACCCTCCATCAGCAATCAGCCCCAGTATTTA.

As concerns this clonotype: This sequence may be a read error, since a much larger clone differs from it by one base. No conserved phenylalanine or tryptophan ends this CDR3, so it is likely a read error. The chain is built from TRBV13 and TRBJ2-5, with D possibly being TRBD2 (5 bases). CDR1 and CDR2 (germline): PRHDT, FYEKMQ (reference sequence). There are 15 residues in the CDR3. V lost 2 bases to trimming and J lost 2 bases, with 12 bases between them. The CDR3 protein is CASSLRPAEQETQYL. CDR3 DNA: TGTGCCAGCAGCTTAAGACCAGCGGAACAAGAGACCCAGTACTTA.

The chain joins TRBV7-9 to TRBJ1-1; perhaps TRBD1 as D (6 bases). The CDR3 length is 12 residues. V lost 11 bases to trimming and J lost 6 bases, with 16 bases between them. In germline, CDR1 is SEHNR, CDR2 FQNEAQ (reference sequence). CDR3 sequence reads: CAATRGPSEAFF. The CDR3 DNA is TGTGCCGCTACCCGGGGGCCCTCTGAAGCTTTCTTT.

V gene TRBV20-1 combines with J gene TRBJ1-6; a weak D match, TRBD1 (5 bases). Germline assignment: CDR1 DFQATT and CDR2 SNEGSKA (reference sequence). The CDR3 length is 15 residues. Between the trimmed V and J ends, which lost 4 bases and 0 bases, there was a span of 10 bases. This CDR3 reads CSATGSSSYNSPLHF. The CDR3 DNA is TGCAGTGCTACAGGGAGCAGCTCCTATAATTCACCCCTCCACTTT.

This clonotype has just one count. The V gene is TRBV11-3, the J gene TRBJ1-2; 9 bases are shared with TRBD1. Germline CDR1 SGHNT, CDR2 YENEEA. Germline trimming cut 5 bases from V and 7 bases from J; bases unmatched to any gene: 8. The CDR3 runs to 14 residues. CDR3 DNA sequence: TGTGCCAGCAGCGCACCGGGACAGGGCCTTGGCTACACCTTC. Protein sequence: CASSAPGQGLGYTF.

Points on this clonotype: One end of the junction varies from germline; a read error may be responsible. This chain connects TRBV6-1 to TRBJ2-7; maybe TRBD1 (6 bases). The V gene's germline CDR1 is MNHNS and CDR2 SASEGT. The CDR3 is made up of 13 amino acids. The CDR3 is CASSFSGDGEQYF. CDR3 DNA sequence: TGTGCCAGCAGCTTTTCAGGGGATGGCGAGCAATACTTC.

The chain couples TRBV28 to TRBJ2-7; D is undetermined. The CDR3 totals 11 residues. Germline V CDR1 and CDR2: MDHEN, SYDVKM. The CDR3 DNA follows: TGTCCCATCAGCCCCAAAGACGAGCAGTACTTC. This codes for CPISPKDEQYF.

This clonotype was counted between two and nine times. Since a much larger clone is just one base distant, this may be a read error. This sequence joins TRBV29-1 and TRBJ2-7; 9 nucleotides line up with TRBD1. The germline V gene has CDR1 SQVTM and CDR2 ANQGSEA. CDR3 length: 14 amino acids. V lost 8 bases to trimming and J lost 2 bases; unmatched junction nucleotides: 10. CDR3 sequence reads: CSTRKGQGTYEQYF. CDR3 DNA sequence: TGCAGCACCCGAAAGGGACAGGGTACCTACGAGCAGTACTTC.

On this clonotype: One end of the junction fails to match germline, which may point to a read error. The chain joins TRBV7-9 to TRBJ2-7, with TRBD1 as a possible D gene (5 bases). Per the germline V gene, CDR1 is SEHNR and CDR2 is FQNEAQ (reference sequence). The CDR3 runs to 14 residues. The CDR3, as DNA: TGTACCAGGAGCGCAAGCCAGGGTCTCCACGAGCAGTACTTC. It encodes CTRSASQGLHEQYF.

Notes on this clonotype: One end of the junction is discordant with germline, which a read error may explain. The chain couples TRBV28 to TRBJ1-4; possible D gene TRBD1, 6 bases. CDR1 and CDR2 (germline): MDHEN, SYDVKM. This CDR3 region has 15 residues. The CDR3 is CAGRTGTGIKEKLFF. The CDR3 nucleotides are TGTGCCGGCAGAACCGGAACAGGGATAAAAGAAAAACTGTTTTTT. Full variable domain (remainder filled in from reference TRBV28 and TRBJ1-4): DVKVTQSSRYLVKRTGEKVFLECVQDMDHENMFWYRQDPGLGLRLIYFSYDVKMKEKGDIPEGYSVSREKKERFSLILESASTNQTSMYLCAGRTGTGIKEKLFFGSGTQLSVL.

This rearrangement joins TRBV29-1 to TRBJ2-5; D possibly corresponds to TRBD1 (5 bases). The V gene's germline CDR1 is SQVTM and CDR2 ANQGSEA. Trimming shortened V by 8 bases and J by 0 bases, and 13 bases separated the two germline ends. The CDR3 covers 13 residues. CDR3: CSIANRHQETQYF. The DNA of the CDR3 is TGCAGCATAGCTAACAGGCACCAAGAGACCCAGTACTTC.

Details on this clonotype: A junction boundary mismatches the germline segment, possibly from a read error. The rearrangement uses TRBV29-1 and TRBJ1-1; D might be TRBD1 (6 bases). The CDR3 length is 14 residues. CDR1 is SQVTM, CDR2 ANQGSEA, per germline. In DNA, the CDR3 is TGCAGCGTTGGGGGGCAAGGGCTGAAGACTGAAGCTTTCTTT. Encoded protein: CSVGGQGLKTEAFF.

By frequency in the sample, this clonotype is large. DNA of the CDR3: TGTGCCAGCAGCCGCAGCGGGACAAATATGAACACTGAAGCTTTCTTT. Amino acid sequence: CASSRSGTNMNTEAFF. The chain uses TRBV11-3 and TRBJ1-1; TRBD1 is a possible D gene (6 bases). Trimming took off 5 bases at V and 0 bases at J, with 16 bases between the two ends. Germline V lookup: CDR1 SGHNT, CDR2 YENEEA. The CDR3 is made up of 16 amino acids.

To note about this clonotype: A single base separates this from a much larger clone, so it may be a read error. V is TRBV10-2 and J is TRBJ2-5; D may be TRBD1 (6 bases). The CDR3 extends over 13 amino acids. Germline CDR1 is WSHSY and CDR2 is SAAADI. The CDR3 coding sequence is TGCACCAGCAGTGCAACAGGGCAAGAGACCCAGTACTTC. Its protein product is CTSSATGQETQYF.

This clonotype was observed at least ten times. CDR3 amino acids: CASSQGTGRSTEAFF. The CDR3 nucleotides are TGTGCCAGCAGCCAAGGAACGGGACGAAGCACTGAAGCTTTCTTT. The chain carries TRBV14 and TRBJ1-1; possibly TRBD1 for D (5 bases). V was shortened by 1 base and J by 4 bases, with 13 bases between the two germline ends. Germline assignment: CDR1 SGHDN and CDR2 FVKESK. The CDR3 length is 15 residues.

The CDR3 region is CASSRNSQRPSTDTQYF. The CDR3 DNA is TGCGCCAGTAGCCGGAACTCCCAGAGACCTAGCACAGATACGCAGTATTTT. The rearrangement links TRBV5-1 to TRBJ2-3; D call uncertain. The V end was cut by 8 bases, the J end by 0 bases, with 22 bases between. Looked up from germline, CDR1 is SGHRS and CDR2 is YFSETQ. The CDR3 is 17 amino acids. The full variable domain, rest sourced from reference TRBV5-1 and TRBJ2-3, is KAGVTQTPRYLIKTRGQQVTLSCSPISGHRSVSWYQQTPGQGLQFLFEYFSETQRNKGNFPGRFSGRQFSNSRSEMNVSTLELGDSALYLCASSRNSQRPSTDTQYFGPGTRLTVL.

The CDR3 DNA is TGTGCCAGCGGCTCATCAAGCGGGAAGTTCAATGAGCAGTTCTTC. Its protein product is CASGSSSGKFNEQFF. The chain couples TRBV11-3 to TRBJ2-1; 7 nucleotides align to TRBD2. This CDR3 region has 15 residues. V dropped 8 bases and J dropped 6; count of bases not matched to a gene: 13. Germline V gene sequence: CDR1 SGHNT, CDR2 YENEEA.

In this sample, this clonotype turned up many times. The J gene is TRBJ1-1, the V gene TRBV6-5, with a tentative D call TRBD1 (6 bases). The CDR3 loop spans 15 amino acids. Trimming took 5 bases from V and 2 from J, leaving 15 bases between them. Germline values: CDR1 MNHEY, CDR2 SVGAGI. The CDR3 here is CASSLLGGANTEAFF. The CDR3 DNA follows: TGTGCCAGCAGTCTACTCGGGGGGGCCAACACTGAAGCTTTCTTT.

On this clonotype: A junction boundary mismatches the germline segment, possibly from a read error. The chain joins TRBV11-2 to TRBJ2-7; D is perhaps TRBD2 (5 bases). The J call may be incorrect, as the DNA end agrees better with TRBJ2-1. This CDR3 contains 13 residues. Germline-derived CDR1 and CDR2 are SGHAT and FQNNGV. The CDR3 reads CTSSVSGGYEQFF. Here the CDR3 DNA reads TGTACCAGCAGCGTCAGCGGCGGCTACGAGCAGTTCTTC.

As regards this clonotype: At one end the junction does not follow the germline gene, possibly because of a read error. V is TRBV5-4 and J is TRBJ1-1, with 8 nucleotides matching TRBD1. The CDR3 consists of 14 residues. Germline V CDR1 and CDR2: SGHNT, YYREEE (reference sequence). CDR3 amino acids: CVSSIWDRNTEAFF. In DNA form, the CDR3 reads TGTGTCAGCAGCATCTGGGACAGGAACACTGAGGCTTTCTTT.

Worth noting for this clonotype: No conserved phenylalanine or tryptophan ends this CDR3, so it is likely a read error. V and J are TRBV6-2 or TRBV6-3 and TRBJ2-7, with D possibly matching TRBD1 (6 bases). Germline V gene lookup returns CDR1 MNHEY and CDR2 SVGEGT. The CDR3 runs to 15 residues. CDR3 in amino acids: CASSDPTGSPYEQYI. CDR3 in DNA: TGTGCTAGCAGTGATCCGACAGGTAGCCCCTACGAGCAGTACATC.

In the case of this clonotype: The junction and the germline gene differ at one end; a read error may be behind it. DNA for the CDR3: TGTACCAGTTGCGAGGGGGACAGAAACTACGAGCAGTACTTC. It specifies CTSCEGDRNYEQYF. V and J are TRBV11-2 and TRBJ2-7, with TRBD1 matching over 7 bases. This CDR3 contains 14 residues. In germline, CDR1 is SGHAT, CDR2 FQNNGV.

On this clonotype: It may be a read error: a sequence one base away is much more abundant. The chain is built from TRBV7-9 and TRBJ1-3, with D perhaps TRBD1 (5 bases). Germline V lookup: CDR1 SEHNR, CDR2 FQNEAQ (reference sequence). V was trimmed by 6 bases and J by 4 bases, leaving 10 bases between them. The CDR3 contains 13 residues. CDR3 DNA: TGTGCCAGCAGTCTGGGGGAAGGAAACACCATATATTTT. It translates to CASSLGEGNTIYF.

Many counts were recorded for this clonotype. The V call is TRBV5-1, the J call TRBJ2-7; a possible D gene is TRBD2 (7 bases). The CDR3 sequence is 15 residues long. In germline, CDR1 is SGHRS, CDR2 YFSETQ. Trimming cost V 4 bases and J 3 bases, with 17 bases left between them. CDR3 DNA sequence: TGCGCCAGCAGCCCAGGGGCGGGGGCCCACTACGAGCAGTACTTC. Protein sequence: CASSPGAGAHYEQYF. Full variable domain (remainder filled in from reference TRBV5-1 and TRBJ2-7): KAGVTQTPRYLIKTRGQQVTLSCSPISGHRSVSWYQQTPGQGLQFLFEYFSETQRNKGNFPGRFSGRQFSNSRSEMNVSTLELGDSALYLCASSPGAGAHYEQYFGPGTRLTVT.

The V and J genes are TRBV4-1 and TRBJ2-7; possible D gene TRBD2, 5 bases. The CDR3 contains 16 residues. CDR1 is MGHRA and CDR2 is YSYEKL in the germline V gene. The V gene lost 4 bases and the J gene lost 12 bases, with 28 bases spanning the gap. The CDR3 sequence: CASSPPLPRALGGLYF. The CDR3 DNA is TGCGCCAGCAGCCCACCTCTGCCCCGGGCCTTGGGCGGGCTGTACTTC.

Notes on this clonotype: A much larger clone is a single base away; this may be a read error. V usage is TRBV7-8 and J usage is TRBJ2-7; D is unresolved. Germline assignment: CDR1 SGHVS and CDR2 FQNEAQ. CDR3 length: 12 amino acids. The CDR3, as DNA: TGTGTCAGCAGCTCTGATCAATACGAGCAGTACTTC. It specifies CVSSSDQYEQYF. The full variable domain, with the rest looked up from reference TRBV7-8 and TRBJ2-7, is GAGVSQSPRYKVAKRGQDVALRCDPISGHVSLFWYQQALGQGPEFLTYFQNEAQLDKSGLPSDRFFAERPEGSVSTLKIQRTQQEDSAVYLCVSSSDQYEQYFGPGTRLTVT.